This TCR beta chain emerged from a study of siplizumab effects on memory and regulatory T cells. With 0 bases clipped from V and 7 bases from J, the junction kept 12 bases outside the gene matches. CDR3 size: 17 residues. Germline CDR1 is SGHAT and CDR2 is FQNNGV. The repertoire was sequenced with immunoSEQ multiplex PCR; TCRdb's copy has only in-frame clones and lacks some. The table records approximately 65,000 clones, around three quarters of them present only once. The V gene is TRBV11-2, the J gene TRBJ2-3; 8 bases fit TRBD2. The sequence derives from a human donor in good health. Input material: memory CD4+ T cells sorted from blood. The DNA of the CDR3 is TGTGCCAGCAGCTTAGATTTGTCGGGGGGGTCCCAGAATACGCAGTATTTT. Encoded protein: CASSLDLSGGSQNTQYF.